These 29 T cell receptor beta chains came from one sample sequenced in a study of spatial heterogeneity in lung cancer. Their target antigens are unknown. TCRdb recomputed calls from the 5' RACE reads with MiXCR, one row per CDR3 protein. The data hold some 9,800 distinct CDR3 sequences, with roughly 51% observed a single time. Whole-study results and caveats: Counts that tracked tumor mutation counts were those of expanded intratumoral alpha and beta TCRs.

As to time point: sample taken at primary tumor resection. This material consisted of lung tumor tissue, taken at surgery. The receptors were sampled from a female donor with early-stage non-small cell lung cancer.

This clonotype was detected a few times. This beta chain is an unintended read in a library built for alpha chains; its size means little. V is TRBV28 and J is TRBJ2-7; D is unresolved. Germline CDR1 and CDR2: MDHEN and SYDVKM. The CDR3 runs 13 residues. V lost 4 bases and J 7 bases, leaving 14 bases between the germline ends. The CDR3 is CASSSGRSGEQYF. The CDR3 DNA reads TGTGCCAGCAGTTCTGGACGGTCTGGTGAGCAGTACTTC.

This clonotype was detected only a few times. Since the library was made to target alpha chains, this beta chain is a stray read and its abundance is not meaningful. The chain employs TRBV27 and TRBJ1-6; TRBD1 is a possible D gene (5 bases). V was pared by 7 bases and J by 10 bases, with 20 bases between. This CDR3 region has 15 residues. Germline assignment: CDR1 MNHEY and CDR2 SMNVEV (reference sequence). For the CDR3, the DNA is TGTGCCAGCACCTGGGGCCCGGGACGGGGCTCACCCCTCCACTTT. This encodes CASTWGPGRGSPLHF.

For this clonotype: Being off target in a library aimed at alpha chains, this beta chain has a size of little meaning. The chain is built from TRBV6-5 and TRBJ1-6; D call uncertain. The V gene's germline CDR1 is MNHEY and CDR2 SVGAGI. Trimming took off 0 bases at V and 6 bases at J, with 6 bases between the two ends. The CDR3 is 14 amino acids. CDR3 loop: CASSYSWVNSPLHF. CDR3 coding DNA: TGTGCCAGCAGTTACTCATGGGTTAATTCACCCCTCCACTTT.

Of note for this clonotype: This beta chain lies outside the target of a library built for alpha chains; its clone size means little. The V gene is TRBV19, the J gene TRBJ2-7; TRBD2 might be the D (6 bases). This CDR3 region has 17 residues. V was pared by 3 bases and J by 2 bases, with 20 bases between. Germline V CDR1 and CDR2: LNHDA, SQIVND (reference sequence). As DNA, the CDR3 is TGTGCCAGTAGTATTATCGGGAGAGCGGCCAACCCCTACGAGCAGTACTTC. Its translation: CASSIIGRAANPYEQYF. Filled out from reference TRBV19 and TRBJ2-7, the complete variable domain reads DGGITQSPKYLFRKEGQNVTLSCEQNLNHDAMYWYRQDPGQGLRLIYYSQIVNDFQKGDIAEGYSVSREKKESFPLTVTSAQKNPTAFYLCASSIIGRAANPYEQYFGPGTRLTVT.

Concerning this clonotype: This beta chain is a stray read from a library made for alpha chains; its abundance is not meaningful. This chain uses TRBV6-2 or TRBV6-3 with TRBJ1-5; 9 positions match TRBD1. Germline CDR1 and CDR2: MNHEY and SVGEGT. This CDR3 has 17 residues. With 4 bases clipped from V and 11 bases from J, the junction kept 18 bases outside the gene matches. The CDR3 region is CASSSHLSDRGAGAQHF. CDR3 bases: TGTGCCAGCAGTTCCCATTTATCGGACAGGGGTGCAGGGGCCCAGCATTTT.

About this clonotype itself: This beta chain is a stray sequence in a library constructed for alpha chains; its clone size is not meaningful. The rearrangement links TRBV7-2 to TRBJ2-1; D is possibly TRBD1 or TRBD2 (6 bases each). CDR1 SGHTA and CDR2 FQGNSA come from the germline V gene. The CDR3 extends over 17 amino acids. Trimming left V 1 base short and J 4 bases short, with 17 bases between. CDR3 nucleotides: TGTGCCAGCAGCTTAGGTGGGTGGGGGGCAAGGTACAATGAGCAGTTCTTC. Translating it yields CASSLGGWGARYNEQFF. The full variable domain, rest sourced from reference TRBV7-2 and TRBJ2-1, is GAGVSQSPSNKVTEKGKDVELRCDPISGHTALYWYRQSLGQGLEFLIYFQGNSAPDKSGLPSDRFSAERTGGSVSTLTIQRTQQEDSAVYLCASSLGGWGARYNEQFFGPGTRLTVL.

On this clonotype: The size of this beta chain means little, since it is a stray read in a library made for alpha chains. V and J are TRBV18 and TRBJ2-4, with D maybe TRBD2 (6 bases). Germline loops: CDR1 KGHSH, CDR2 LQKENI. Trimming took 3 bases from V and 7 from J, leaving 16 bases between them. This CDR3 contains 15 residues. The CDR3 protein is CASSPGLAEGNIQYF. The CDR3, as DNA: TGTGCCAGCTCACCGGGCTTAGCGGAGGGGAACATTCAGTACTTC.

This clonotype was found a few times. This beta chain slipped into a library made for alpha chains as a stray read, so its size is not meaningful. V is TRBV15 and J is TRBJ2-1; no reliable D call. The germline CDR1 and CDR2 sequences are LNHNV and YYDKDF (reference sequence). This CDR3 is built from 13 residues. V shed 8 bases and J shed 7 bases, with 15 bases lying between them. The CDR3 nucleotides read TGTGCCACCGGAAAGTTCACCTCTAATGAGCAGTTCTTC. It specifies CATGKFTSNEQFF.

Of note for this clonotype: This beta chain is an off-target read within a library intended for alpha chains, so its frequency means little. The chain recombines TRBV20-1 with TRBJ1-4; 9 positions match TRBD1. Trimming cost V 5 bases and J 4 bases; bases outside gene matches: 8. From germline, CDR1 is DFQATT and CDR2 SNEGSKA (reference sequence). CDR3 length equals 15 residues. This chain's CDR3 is CSASPGQGRNEKLFF. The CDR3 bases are TGCAGTGCTTCCCCGGGACAGGGTCGTAATGAAAAACTGTTTTTT.

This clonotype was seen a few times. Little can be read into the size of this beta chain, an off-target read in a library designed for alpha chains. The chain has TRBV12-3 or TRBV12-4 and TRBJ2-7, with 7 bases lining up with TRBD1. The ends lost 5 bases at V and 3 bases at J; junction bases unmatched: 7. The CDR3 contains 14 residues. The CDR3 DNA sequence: TGTGCCAGCAGTCAGAGACAGGGTAACTACGAGCAGTACTTC. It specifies CASSQRQGNYEQYF.

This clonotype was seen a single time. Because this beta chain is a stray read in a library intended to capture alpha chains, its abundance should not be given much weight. The CDR3 DNA sequence: TGTGCCACCAGCAGAGAGCGGCGTGGCTCTGGGGCCAACGTCCTGACTTTC. Its protein is CATSRERRGSGANVLTF. This chain joins TRBV15 and TRBJ2-6; D not resolved. CDR3 length equals 17 residues. Trimming cost V 0 bases and J 0 bases, with 9 bases left between them. The germline CDR1 and CDR2 sequences are LNHNV and YYDKDF (reference sequence). Full variable domain (outside the CDR3, taken from reference TRBV15 and TRBJ2-6): DAMVIQNPRYQVTQFGKPVTLSCSQTLNHNVMYWYQQKSSQAPKLLFHYYDKDFNNEADTPDNFQSRRPNTSFCFLDIRSPGLGDTAMYLCATSRERRGSGANVLTFGAGSRLTVL.

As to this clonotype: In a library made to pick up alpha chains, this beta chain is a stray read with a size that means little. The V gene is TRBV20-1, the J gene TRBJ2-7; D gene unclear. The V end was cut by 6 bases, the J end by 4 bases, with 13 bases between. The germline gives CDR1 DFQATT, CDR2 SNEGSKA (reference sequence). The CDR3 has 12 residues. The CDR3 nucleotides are TGCAGTGCCACCAAGGCCGCTTACGAGCAGTACTTC. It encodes CSATKAAYEQYF.

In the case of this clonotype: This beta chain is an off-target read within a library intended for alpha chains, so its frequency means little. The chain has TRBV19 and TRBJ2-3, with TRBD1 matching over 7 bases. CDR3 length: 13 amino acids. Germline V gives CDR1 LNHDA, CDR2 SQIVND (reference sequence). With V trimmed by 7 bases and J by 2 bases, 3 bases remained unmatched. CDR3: CASTQGNTDTQYF. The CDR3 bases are TGTGCCAGTACACAGGGGAACACAGATACGCAGTATTTT.

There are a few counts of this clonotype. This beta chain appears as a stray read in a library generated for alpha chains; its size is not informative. CDR3 sequence reads: CASSLLAGIGEKLFF. The CDR3 DNA reads as TGTGCCAGCAGCTTGTTGGCGGGAATCGGGGAAAAACTGTTTTTT. This chain uses TRBV5-6 with TRBJ1-4; D is unclear. Germline V gives CDR1 SGHDT, CDR2 YYEEEE. Trimming left V 1 base short and J 8 bases short, with 15 bases between. CDR3 length equals 15 residues.

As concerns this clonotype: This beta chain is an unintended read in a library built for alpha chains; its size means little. The chain's CDR3 is CASSLRDRGSYNEQFF. The CDR3 DNA is TGTGCCAGCAGCCTCCGGGACAGGGGATCCTACAATGAGCAGTTCTTC. The chain carries TRBV7-2 and TRBJ2-1; 10 bases match TRBD1. Trimming took 5 bases from V and 1 from J; bases not matched to a gene: 5. The CDR3 contains 16 residues. Germline CDR1 and CDR2: SGHTA and FQGNSA.

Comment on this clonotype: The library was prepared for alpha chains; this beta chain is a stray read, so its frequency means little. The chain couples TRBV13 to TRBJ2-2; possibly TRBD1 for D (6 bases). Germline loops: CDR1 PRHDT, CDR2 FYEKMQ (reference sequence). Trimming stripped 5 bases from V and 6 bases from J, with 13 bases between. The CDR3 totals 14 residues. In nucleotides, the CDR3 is TGTGCCAGCAGCCCCGCAGGGACACCCGGGGAGCTGTTTTTT. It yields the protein CASSPAGTPGELFF.

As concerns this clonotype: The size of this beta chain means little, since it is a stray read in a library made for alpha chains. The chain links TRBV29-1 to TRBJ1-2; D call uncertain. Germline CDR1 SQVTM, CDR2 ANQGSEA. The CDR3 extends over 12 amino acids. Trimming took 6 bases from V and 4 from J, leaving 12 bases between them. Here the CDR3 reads CSVNGFGYGYTF. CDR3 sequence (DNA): TGCAGCGTAAACGGTTTCGGCTATGGCTACACCTTC.

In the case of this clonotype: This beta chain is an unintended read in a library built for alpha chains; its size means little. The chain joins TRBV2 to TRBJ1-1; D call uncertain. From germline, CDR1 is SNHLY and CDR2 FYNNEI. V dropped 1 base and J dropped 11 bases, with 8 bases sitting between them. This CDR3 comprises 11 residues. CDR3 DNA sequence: TGTGCCAGCAGTGAAGATCCCGTCGCTTTCTTT. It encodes CASSEDPVAFF.

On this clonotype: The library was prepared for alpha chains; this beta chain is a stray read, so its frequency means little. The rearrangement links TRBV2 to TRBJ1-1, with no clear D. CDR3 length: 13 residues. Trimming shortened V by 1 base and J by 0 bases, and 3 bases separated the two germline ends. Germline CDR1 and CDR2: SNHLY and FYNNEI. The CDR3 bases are TGTGCCAGCAGTGAAGAGATGAACACTGAAGCTTTCTTT. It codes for CASSEEMNTEAFF.

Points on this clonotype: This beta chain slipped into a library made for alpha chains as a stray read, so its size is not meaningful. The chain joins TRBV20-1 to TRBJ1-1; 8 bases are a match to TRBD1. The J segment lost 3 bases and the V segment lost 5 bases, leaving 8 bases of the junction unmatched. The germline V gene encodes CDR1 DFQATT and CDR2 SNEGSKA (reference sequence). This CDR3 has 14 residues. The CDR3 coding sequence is TGCAGTGCTTCCCGAGACAGGGGCGACACTGAAGCTTTCTTT. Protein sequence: CSASRDRGDTEAFF.

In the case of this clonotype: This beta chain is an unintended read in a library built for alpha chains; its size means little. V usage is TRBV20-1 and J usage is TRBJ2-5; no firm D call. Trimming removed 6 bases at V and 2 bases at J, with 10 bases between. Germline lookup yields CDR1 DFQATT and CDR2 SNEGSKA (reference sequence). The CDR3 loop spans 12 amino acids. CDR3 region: CSAGYQQETQYF. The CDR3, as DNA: TGCAGTGCAGGGTACCAGCAAGAGACCCAGTACTTC.

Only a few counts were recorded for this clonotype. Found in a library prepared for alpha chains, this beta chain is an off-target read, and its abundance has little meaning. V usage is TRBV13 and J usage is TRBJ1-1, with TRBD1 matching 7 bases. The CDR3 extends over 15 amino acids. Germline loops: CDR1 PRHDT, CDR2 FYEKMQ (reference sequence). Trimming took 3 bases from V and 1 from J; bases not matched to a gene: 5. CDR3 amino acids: CASSFWTGSNTEAFF. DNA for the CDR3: TGTGCCAGCAGCTTCTGGACAGGTTCGAACACTGAAGCTTTCTTT.

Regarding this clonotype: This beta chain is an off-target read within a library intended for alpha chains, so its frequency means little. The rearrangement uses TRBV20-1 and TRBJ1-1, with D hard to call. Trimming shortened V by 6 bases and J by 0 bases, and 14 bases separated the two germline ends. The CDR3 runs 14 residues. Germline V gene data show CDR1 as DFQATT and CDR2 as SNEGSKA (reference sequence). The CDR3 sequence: CSAPSRTVNTEAFF. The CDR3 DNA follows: TGCAGTGCCCCAAGTAGGACCGTGAACACTGAAGCTTTCTTT.

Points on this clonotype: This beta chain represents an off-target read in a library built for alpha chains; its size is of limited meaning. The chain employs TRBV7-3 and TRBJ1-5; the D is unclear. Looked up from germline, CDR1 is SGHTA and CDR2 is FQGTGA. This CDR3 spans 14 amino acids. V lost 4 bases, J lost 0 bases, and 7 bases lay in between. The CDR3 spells CASSSTYSNQPQHF. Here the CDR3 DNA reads TGTGCCAGCAGCTCGACCTATAGCAATCAGCCCCAGCATTTT.

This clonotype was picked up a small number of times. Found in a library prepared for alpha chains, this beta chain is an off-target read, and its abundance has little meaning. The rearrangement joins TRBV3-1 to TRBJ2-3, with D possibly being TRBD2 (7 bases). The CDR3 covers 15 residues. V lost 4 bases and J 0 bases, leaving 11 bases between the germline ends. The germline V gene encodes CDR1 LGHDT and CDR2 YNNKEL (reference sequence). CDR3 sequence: CASSLRGPSTDTQYF. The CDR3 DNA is TGTGCCAGCAGCCTGCGGGGGCCGAGCACAGATACGCAGTATTTT.

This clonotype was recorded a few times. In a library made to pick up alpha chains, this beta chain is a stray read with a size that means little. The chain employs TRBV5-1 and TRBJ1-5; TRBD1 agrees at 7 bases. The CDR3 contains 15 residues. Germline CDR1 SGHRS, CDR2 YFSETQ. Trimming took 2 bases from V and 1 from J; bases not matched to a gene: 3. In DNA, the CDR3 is TGCGCCAGCAGCTTCTGGGACAGCAGCAATCAGCCCCAGCATTTT. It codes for CASSFWDSSNQPQHF. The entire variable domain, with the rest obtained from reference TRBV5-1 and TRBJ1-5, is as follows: KAGVTQTPRYLIKTRGQQVTLSCSPISGHRSVSWYQQTPGQGLQFLFEYFSETQRNKGNFPGRFSGRQFSNSRSEMNVSTLELGDSALYLCASSFWDSSNQPQHFGDGTRLSIL.

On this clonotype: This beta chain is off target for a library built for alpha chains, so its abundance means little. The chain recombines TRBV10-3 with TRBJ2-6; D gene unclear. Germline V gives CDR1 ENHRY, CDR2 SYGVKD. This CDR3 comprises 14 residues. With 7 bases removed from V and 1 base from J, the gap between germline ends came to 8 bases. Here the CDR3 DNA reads TGTGCCATCAAACTGACTTCTGGGGCCAACGTCCTGACTTTC. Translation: CAIKLTSGANVLTF.

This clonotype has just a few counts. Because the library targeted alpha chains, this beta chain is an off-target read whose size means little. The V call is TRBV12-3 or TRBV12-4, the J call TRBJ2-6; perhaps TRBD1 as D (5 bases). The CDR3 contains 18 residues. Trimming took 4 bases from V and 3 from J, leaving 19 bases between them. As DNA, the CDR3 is TGTGCCAGCAGTTACAGGATCCAAGGCAGGAGTGGGGCCAACGTCCTGACTTTC. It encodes CASSYRIQGRSGANVLTF.

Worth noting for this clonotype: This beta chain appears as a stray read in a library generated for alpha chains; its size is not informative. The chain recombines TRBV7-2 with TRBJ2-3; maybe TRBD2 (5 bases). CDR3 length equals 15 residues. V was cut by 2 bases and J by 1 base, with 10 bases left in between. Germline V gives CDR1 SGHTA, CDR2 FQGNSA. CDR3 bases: TGTGCCAGCAGCTTACGAGGACTGCGCACAGATACGCAGTATTTT. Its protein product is CASSLRGLRTDTQYF.